This is a list of T cell receptor beta chains from one sample in a study of cytomegalovirus exposure and HLA in healthy donors. Sequencing used immunoSEQ multiplex PCR; TCRdb keeps in-frame clones, though not all of them. The data hold some 110,000 clones, with approximately 65% observed a single time. The sequenced sample was PBMCs. Receptors originate from a man younger than 35 in good health and CMV-seronegative. The CDR3 runs from the conserved cysteine through the conserved F or W.

V	J	CDR3
TRBV6-1	TRBJ1-1	CASSDRPRTATEAFF
TRBV4-3	TRBJ2-7	CASSQDETGGPGLYF
TRBV27	TRBJ2-7	CAGSSIRGEEQYF
TRBV19	TRBJ1-2	CASNKGHLYGYPF
TRBV6-5	TRBJ1-1	CASNITPGQSLRAFF
TRBV2	TRBJ2-7	CASSGDLGSYEQYF
TRBV5-6	-	CASSVVGQGPYEQYF
TRBV5-1	TRBJ2-1	CASRGGASGSNEQFF
TRBV19	TRBJ2-7	CASSPGTGPYEQYF
TRBV28	TRBJ1-1	CASMGGQGRTEAFF
TRBV6-5	TRBJ2-2	CASRLGNTGELFF
TRBV27	TRBJ1-4	CASMQGKNEKLFF
TRBV5-1	TRBJ2-3	CASSAESGTTRGTQYF
TRBV10-2	TRBJ2-3	CASSERAGSDTQYF
TRBV19	TRBJ2-1	CASSITSSYNEQFF
TRBV7-9	TRBJ2-2	CASSTGQGWNTGELFF
TRBV19	TRBJ2-5	CASSIRGETQYF
TRBV29-1	TRBJ1-2	CSVDSYGYTF
TRBV25-1	TRBJ2-1	CASSEPGGDNQQFF
TRBV6-5	TRBJ1-4	CASSPAGVRKLFF
TRBV10-3	TRBJ2-7	CAISTNIPGLAGGGSYEQYF
TRBV6-1	TRBJ1-5	CASQTGSQPQHF
TRBV27	TRBJ2-7	CASSLTGAGSEQYF
TRBV23-1	TRBJ1-4	CASSQSGQRKLTMTGTEKLFF
TRBV10-2	TRBJ1-2	CASSEGLAYGYTF
TRBV5-1	TRBJ1-3	CASSLDRGLGNTIYF
TRBV6-5	TRBJ2-7	CASSTSGSSYEQYF
TRBV21-1	TRBJ2-1	CASSPSRGGGYNEQFF
TRBV25-1	TRBJ2-7	CANPTGTGIYEQYF
TRBV30	TRBJ1-2	CAWSKGADYGYTF
TRBV15	TRBJ1-5	CATSRAGSGAHRPQHF
TRBV14	TRBJ1-5	CATKGGQPQHF
TRBV15	TRBJ1-2	CATSRDWGGDYGYTF